These 6 T cell receptor beta chains came from one sample sequenced in a study of CD8 T cells in ankylosing spondylitis. Each CDR3 protein is one row after TCRdb ran MiXCR on the 5' RACE reads. The sample has 250,000 or so distinct CDR3 sequences, 8% to 11% seen once. Sequencing used blood, either unsorted or a sorted T cell fraction (not recorded which). The origin of the receptors is a male donor with ankylosing spondylitis or in good health (not recorded which).

This clonotype was counted at least ten times. DNA of the CDR3: TGTGCCAGCAGCCAAATCACTAGCGGGCAAGAGACCCAGTACTTC. Translated: CASSQITSGQETQYF. The chain is built from TRBV12-3 or TRBV12-4 and TRBJ2-5; TRBD2 agrees at 9 bases. The CDR3 contains 15 residues. The J segment lost 2 bases and the V segment lost 6 bases, leaving 7 bases of the junction unmatched.

This clonotype showed up just a few times. The chain recombines TRBV20-1 with TRBJ2-7; D remains unclear. The germline V gene has CDR1 DFQATT and CDR2 SNEGSKA (reference sequence). This CDR3 has 13 amino acids. V was trimmed by 5 bases and J by 2 bases, leaving 13 bases between them. The CDR3 loop is CSAPLSTPYEQYF. The CDR3 DNA follows: TGCAGTGCTCCTCTTAGCACACCCTACGAGCAGTACTTC.

The CDR3 bases are TGTGCCAGCAGCTACGGGACAGGGGATTACGAGCAGTACTTC. The encoded protein is CASSYGTGDYEQYF. The J gene is TRBJ2-7, the V gene TRBV14; TRBD1 agrees at 10 bases. The V gene end was trimmed by 5 bases and the J gene end by 4 bases; junction bases not matched to a gene: 5. Germline values: CDR1 SGHDN, CDR2 FVKESK. The CDR3 has 14 amino acids. Together with reference TRBV14 and TRBJ2-7, the CDR3 gives the full variable domain: EAGVTQFPSHSVIEKGQTVTLRCDPISGHDNLYWYRRVMGKEIKFLLHFVKESKQDESGMPNNRFLAERTGGTYSTLKVQPAELEDSGVYFCASSYGTGDYEQYFGPGTRLTVT.

This clonotype was counted only a few times. The chain couples TRBV12-3 or TRBV12-4 to TRBJ1-2; D possibly corresponds to TRBD1 (6 bases). Trimming stripped 5 bases from V and 4 bases from J, with 20 bases between. This CDR3 contains 16 residues. The DNA for the CDR3 is TGTGCCAGCAGTGCAACACCTGTGGGGGCGGGCTATGGCTACACCTTC. Translation gives CASSATPVGAGYGYTF.

This clonotype has a count of ten or more. The chain uses TRBV7-2 and TRBJ1-2, with unresolved D. V lost 5 bases and J 5 bases, leaving 12 bases between the germline ends. The germline V gene has CDR1 SGHTA and CDR2 FQGNSA. The CDR3 extends over 13 amino acids. The CDR3 DNA reads TGTGCCAGCAGCCTGGAACTCGGATATGGCTACACCTTC. Protein sequence: CASSLELGYGYTF.

This clonotype came up many times. The chain has TRBV5-1 and TRBJ2-1; D might be TRBD1 or TRBD2, each matching 5 bases. Trimming pared 3 bases from V and 3 bases from J, leaving 16 bases between. This CDR3 region has 16 residues. The germline V gene has CDR1 SGHRS and CDR2 YFSETQ. CDR3 protein: CASSSLPGPIYNEQFF. CDR3 nucleotide sequence: TGCGCCAGCAGCTCCCTACCGGGACCCATCTACAATGAGCAGTTCTTC. Combining the CDR3 with reference TRBV5-1 and TRBJ2-1 gives the whole variable domain KAGVTQTPRYLIKTRGQQVTLSCSPISGHRSVSWYQQTPGQGLQFLFEYFSETQRNKGNFPGRFSGRQFSNSRSEMNVSTLELGDSALYLCASSSLPGPIYNEQFFGPGTRLTVL.